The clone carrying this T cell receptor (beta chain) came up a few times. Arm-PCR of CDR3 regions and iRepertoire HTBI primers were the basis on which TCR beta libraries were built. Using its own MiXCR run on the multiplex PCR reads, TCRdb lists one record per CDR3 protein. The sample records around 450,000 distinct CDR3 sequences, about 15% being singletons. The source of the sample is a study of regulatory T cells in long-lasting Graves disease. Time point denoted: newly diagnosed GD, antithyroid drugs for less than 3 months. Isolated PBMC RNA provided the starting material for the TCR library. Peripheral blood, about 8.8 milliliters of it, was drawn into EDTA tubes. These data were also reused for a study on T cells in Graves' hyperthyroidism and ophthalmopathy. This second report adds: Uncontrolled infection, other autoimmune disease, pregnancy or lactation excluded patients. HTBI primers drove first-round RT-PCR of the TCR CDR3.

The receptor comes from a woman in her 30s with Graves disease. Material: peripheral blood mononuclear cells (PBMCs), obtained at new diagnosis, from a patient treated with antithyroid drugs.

The DNA of the CDR3 is TGTGCCAGCAGCGGGGGGACTAGCGGGAGGGAAGAGACCCAGTACTTC. Translating it yields CASSGGTSGREETQYF. The chain couples TRBV5-4 to TRBJ2-5; 16 nucleotides line up with TRBD2. The CDR3 has 16 amino acids. Trimming took 4 bases from V and 3 from J; bases not matched to a gene: 3. Germline CDR1 is SGHNT and CDR2 is YYREEE (reference sequence). Complete variable domain (other parts from reference TRBV5-4 and TRBJ2-5): ETGVTQSPTHLIKTRGQQVTLRCSSQSGHNTVSWYQQALGQGPQFIFQYYREEENGRGNFPPRFSGLQFPNYSSELNVNALELDDSALYLCASSGGTSGREETQYFGPGTRLLVL.